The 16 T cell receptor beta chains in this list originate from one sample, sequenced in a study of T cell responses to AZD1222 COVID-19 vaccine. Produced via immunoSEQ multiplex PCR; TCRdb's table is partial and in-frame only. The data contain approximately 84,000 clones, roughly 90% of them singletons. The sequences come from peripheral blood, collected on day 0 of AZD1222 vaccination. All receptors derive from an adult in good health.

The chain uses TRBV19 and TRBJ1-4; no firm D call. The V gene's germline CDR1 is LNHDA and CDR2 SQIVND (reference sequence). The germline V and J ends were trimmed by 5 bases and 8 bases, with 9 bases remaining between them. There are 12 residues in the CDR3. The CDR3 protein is CASSSGYEKLFF. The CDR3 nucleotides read TGTGCCAGTAGTTCGGGTTACGAAAAACTGTTTTTT.

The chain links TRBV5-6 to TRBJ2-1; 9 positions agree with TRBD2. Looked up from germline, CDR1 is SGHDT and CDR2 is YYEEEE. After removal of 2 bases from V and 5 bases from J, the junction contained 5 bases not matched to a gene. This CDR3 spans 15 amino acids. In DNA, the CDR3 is TGTGCCAGCAGCTTAGGCGGGAGGGCCGACAATGAGCAGTTCTTC. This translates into CASSLGGRADNEQFF.

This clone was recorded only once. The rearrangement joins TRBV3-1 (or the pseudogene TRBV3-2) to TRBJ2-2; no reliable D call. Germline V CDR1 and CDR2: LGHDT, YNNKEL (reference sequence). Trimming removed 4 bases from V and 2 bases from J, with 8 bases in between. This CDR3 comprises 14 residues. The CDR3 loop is CASSPVANTGELFF. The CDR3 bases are TGTGCCAGCAGCCCCGTGGCCAACACCGGGGAGCTGTTTTTT.

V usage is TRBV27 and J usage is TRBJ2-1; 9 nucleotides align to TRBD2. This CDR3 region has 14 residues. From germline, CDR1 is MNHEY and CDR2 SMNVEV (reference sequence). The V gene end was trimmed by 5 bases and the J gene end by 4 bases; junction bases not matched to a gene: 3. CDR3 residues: CASSRLAGYNEQFF. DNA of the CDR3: TGTGCCAGCAGTCGGCTAGCGGGGTACAATGAGCAGTTCTTC.

In DNA form, the CDR3 reads TGTGCCAGCAGCCAAGGGCTAGCGGGAGCGAACACCGGGGAGCTGTTTTTT. This sequence encodes CASSQGLAGANTGELFF. The rearrangement links TRBV3-1 (or the pseudogene TRBV3-2) to TRBJ2-2, with 10 bases that match TRBD2. The germline gives CDR1 LGHDT, CDR2 YNNKEL (reference sequence). With V trimmed by 1 base and J by 0 bases, 2 bases remained unmatched. The CDR3 totals 17 residues.

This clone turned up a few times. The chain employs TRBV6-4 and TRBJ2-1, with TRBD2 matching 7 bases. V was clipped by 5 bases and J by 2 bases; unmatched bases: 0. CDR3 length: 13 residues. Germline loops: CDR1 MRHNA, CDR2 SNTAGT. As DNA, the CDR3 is TGTGCCAGCAGTACTAGCGCCTACAATGAGCAGTTCTTC. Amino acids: CASSTSAYNEQFF.

The CDR3 is CASSPDMNTEAFF. CDR3 nucleotides: TGTGCCAGTAGTCCGGACATGAACACTGAAGCTTTCTTT. The J gene is TRBJ1-1, the V gene TRBV19; D possibly corresponds to TRBD1 (5 bases). Germline loops: CDR1 LNHDA, CDR2 SQIVND (reference sequence). Trimming left V 5 bases short and J 0 bases short, with 7 bases between. The CDR3 has 13 amino acids.

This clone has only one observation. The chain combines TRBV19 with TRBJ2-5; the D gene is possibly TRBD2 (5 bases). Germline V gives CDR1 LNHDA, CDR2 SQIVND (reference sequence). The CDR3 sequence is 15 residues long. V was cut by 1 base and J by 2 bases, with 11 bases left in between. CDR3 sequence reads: CASSIAQRTQETQYF. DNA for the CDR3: TGTGCCAGTAGTATAGCTCAGCGGACTCAAGAGACCCAGTACTTC.

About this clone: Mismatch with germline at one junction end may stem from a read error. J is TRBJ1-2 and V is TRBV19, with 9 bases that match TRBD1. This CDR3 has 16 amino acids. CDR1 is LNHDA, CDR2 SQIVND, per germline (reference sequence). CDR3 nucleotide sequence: TGTGCCAGTAGCATATCACCGGGACAGGGAGCGGGGCTAAAAGGCTTC. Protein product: CASSISPGQGAGLKGF. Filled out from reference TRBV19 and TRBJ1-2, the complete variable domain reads DGGITQSPKYLFRKEGQNVTLSCEQNLNHDAMYWYRQDPGQGLRLIYYSQIVNDFQKGDIAEGYSVSREKKESFPLTVTSAQKNPTAFYLCASSISPGQGAGLKGFGSGTRLTVV.

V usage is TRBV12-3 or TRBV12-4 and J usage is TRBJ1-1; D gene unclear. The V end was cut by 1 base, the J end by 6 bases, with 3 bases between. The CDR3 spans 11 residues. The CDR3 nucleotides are TGTGCCAGCAGTTTAGGTGCTGAAGCTTTCTTT. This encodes CASSLGAEAFF.

CDR3 sequence: CASSRDRGPAGEQYF. For the CDR3, the DNA is TGCGCCAGCAGCAGGGACAGGGGGCCGGCCGGCGAGCAGTACTTC. The chain employs TRBV5-1 and TRBJ2-7; 12 bases align to TRBD1. The V and J ends lost 4 bases and 6 bases, in that order; junction bases with no gene match: 8. CDR1 SGHRS and CDR2 YFSETQ come from the germline V gene. CDR3 length: 15 amino acids.

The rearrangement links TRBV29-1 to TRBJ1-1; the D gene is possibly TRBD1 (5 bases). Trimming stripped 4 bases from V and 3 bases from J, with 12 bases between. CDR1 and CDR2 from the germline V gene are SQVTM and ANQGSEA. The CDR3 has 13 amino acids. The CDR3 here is CSVVRGGDTEAFF. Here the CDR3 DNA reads TGCAGCGTTGTGCGGGGGGGTGACACTGAAGCTTTCTTT.

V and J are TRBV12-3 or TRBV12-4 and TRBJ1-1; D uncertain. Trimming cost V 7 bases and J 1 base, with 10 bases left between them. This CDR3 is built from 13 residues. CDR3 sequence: CASTPVRNTEAFF. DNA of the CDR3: TGTGCCAGCACCCCTGTCAGGAACACTGAAGCTTTCTTT.

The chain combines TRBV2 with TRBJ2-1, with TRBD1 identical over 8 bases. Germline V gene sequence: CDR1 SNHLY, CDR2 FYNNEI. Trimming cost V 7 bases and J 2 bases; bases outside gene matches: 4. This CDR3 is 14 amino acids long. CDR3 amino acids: CASKGDRTYNEQFF. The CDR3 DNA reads TGTGCCAGCAAGGGGGACAGGACCTACAATGAGCAGTTCTTC.

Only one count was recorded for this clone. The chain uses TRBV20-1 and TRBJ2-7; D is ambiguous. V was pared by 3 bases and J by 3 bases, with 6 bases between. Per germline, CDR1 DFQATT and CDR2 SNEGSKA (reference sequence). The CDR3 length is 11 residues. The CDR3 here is CSASWGYEQYF. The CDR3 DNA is TGCAGTGCTAGCTGGGGCTACGAGCAGTACTTC.

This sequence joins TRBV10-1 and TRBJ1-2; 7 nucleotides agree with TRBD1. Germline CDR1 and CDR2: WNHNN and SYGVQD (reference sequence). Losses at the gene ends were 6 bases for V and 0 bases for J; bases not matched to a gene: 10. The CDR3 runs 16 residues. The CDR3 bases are TGCGCCAGCAGCCCGAACAGGGGACAAGCTAACTATGGCTACACCTTC. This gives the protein CASSPNRGQANYGYTF.